This T cell receptor (beta chain) stems from a study of cytomegalovirus exposure and HLA in healthy donors. Amplification used 60 Vbeta primers and 13 Jbeta primers. The repertoire was sequenced with immunoSEQ multiplex PCR; TCRdb's copy has only in-frame clones and lacks some. This sample contains over 100,000 clones. The CDR3 is 13 residues long. Unmatched junction bases numbered 5, after V lost 5 bases and J lost 5 bases. The germline V gene encodes CDR1 MNHEY and CDR2 SVGAGI. V and J are TRBV6-5 and TRBJ2-7; 8 bases line up with TRBD1. Sequences were obtained from PBMCs. The receptor's source is a man aged 30 to 39 in good health and CMV-seronegative. CDR3 sequence (DNA): TGTGCCAGCAGTAGGACAGGGTTCCACGAGCAGTACTTC. This gives the protein CASSRTGFHEQYF.